A single sample gave rise to the 12 T cell receptor beta chains below, sequenced in a study of low-dose radiotherapy and immunotherapy resistance in tumors. Alpha and beta chains were covered, as first-strand cDNA relied on TRAV- and TRBV-specific primers. The PCR that amplified TCRs ran for roughly 20 cycles, relying on a constant-region primer and a V-primer adapter. Each CDR3 protein gets one entry after TCRdb re-called the reads with MiXCR. Found here are about 6,400 distinct CDR3 sequences, 55% to 75% of them singletons; the top ten hold around 10%. These receptor sequences come from a human donor with advanced metastatic prostate, ovarian, gallbladder or colorectal cancer (not recorded which). This table probably holds off-target reads from a library built for another chain.

This clonotype was counted only a few times. This chain joins TRBV6-2 or TRBV6-3 and TRBJ2-1; 11 bases are a match to TRBD1. The CDR3 contains 21 residues. Germline V gives CDR1 MNHEY, CDR2 SVGEGT. The V and J ends lost 6 bases and 2 bases, in that order; junction bases with no gene match: 21. CDR3 loop: CASSKIRGTGGSRGAYNEQFF. The CDR3 DNA sequence: TGTGCCAGCAGCAAAATCCGCGGGACAGGGGGTTCCCGCGGAGCCTACAATGAGCAGTTCTTC.

This clonotype came up once. The gene calls are TRBV18 and TRBJ1-1; TRBD1 aligns across 7 bases. CDR1 and CDR2 (germline): KGHSH, LQKENI. The CDR3 sequence is 16 residues long. Trimming took 4 bases from V and 1 from J; bases not matched to a gene: 9. The CDR3 here is CASSLTTGEWNTEAFF. DNA of the CDR3: TGTGCCAGCTCACTTACCACAGGGGAATGGAACACTGAAGCTTTCTTT.

This chain connects TRBV27 to TRBJ1-5, with D tentatively TRBD1 (6 bases). Trimming cost V 5 bases and J 2 bases, with 16 bases left between them. CDR3 length equals 16 residues. Germline assignment: CDR1 MNHEY and CDR2 SMNVEV (reference sequence). The CDR3 sequence is CASSPRGGSGNQPQHF. In DNA, the CDR3 is TGTGCCAGCAGTCCAAGGGGGGGATCGGGCAATCAGCCCCAGCATTTT.

The J gene is TRBJ2-6, the V gene TRBV9; D is ambiguous. Trimming removed 2 bases from V and 1 base from J, with 7 bases in between. This CDR3 contains 15 residues. CDR1 and CDR2 from the germline V gene are SGDLS and YYNGEE. Here the CDR3 DNA reads TGTGCCAGCAGCGTCACGTCTTCTGGGGCCAACGTCCTGACTTTC. Amino acid sequence: CASSVTSSGANVLTF.

Only a few counts were recorded for this clonotype. The V gene is TRBV19, the J gene TRBJ2-5; D gene unclear. The germline V gene encodes CDR1 LNHDA and CDR2 SQIVND (reference sequence). The length of the CDR3 is 13 residues. V lost 6 bases and J lost 2, with 10 bases in between. This chain's CDR3 is CASRLVGQETQYF. The CDR3 bases are TGTGCCAGTAGGCTGGTGGGGCAAGAGACCCAGTACTTC.

This clonotype has a handful of counts. This rearrangement joins TRBV5-5 to TRBJ2-1; D unresolved. Trimming removed 4 bases at V and 4 bases at J, with 9 bases between. Per the germline V gene, CDR1 is SGHKS and CDR2 is YYEKEE (reference sequence). The CDR3 loop spans 13 amino acids. CDR3 loop: CASSAGPYNEQFF. As DNA, the CDR3 is TGTGCCAGCAGCGCCGGGCCGTACAATGAGCAGTTCTTC.

The CDR3 DNA sequence: TGCAGCGTTGCTAGAGGCCAAGAGACCCAGTACTTC. Translation: CSVARGQETQYF. The chain recombines TRBV29-1 with TRBJ2-5; D not resolved. The V gene lost 4 bases and the J gene lost 1 base, with 7 bases spanning the gap. CDR1 is SQVTM and CDR2 is ANQGSEA in the germline V gene. This CDR3 contains 12 residues. The whole variable domain, remainder taken from reference TRBV29-1 and TRBJ2-5, is SAVISQKPSRDICQRGTSLTIQCQVDSQVTMMFWYRQQPGQSLTLIATANQGSEATYESGFVIDKFPISRPNLTFSTLTVSNMSPEDSSIYLCSVARGQETQYFGPGTRLLVL.

This clonotype has only one observation. V gene TRBV7-2 combines with J gene TRBJ2-1; D is unresolved. V was shortened by 1 base and J by 8 bases, with 9 bases between the two germline ends. CDR1 SGHTA and CDR2 FQGNSA come from the germline V gene. CDR3 length equals 13 residues. CDR3 DNA sequence: TGTGCCAGCAGCTTAGGCCGGGTGGATGAGCAGTTCTTC. Protein sequence: CASSLGRVDEQFF. The variable domain in full, with the rest retrieved from reference TRBV7-2 and TRBJ2-1, is GAGVSQSPSNKVTEKGKDVELRCDPISGHTALYWYRQSLGQGLEFLIYFQGNSAPDKSGLPSDRFSAERTGGSVSTLTIQRTQQEDSAVYLCASSLGRVDEQFFGPGTRLTVL.

The chain couples TRBV9 to TRBJ1-4; 10 nucleotides line up with TRBD1. V shed 4 bases, J shed 0 bases, and the junction held 3 bases outside the gene matches. Germline V gives CDR1 SGDLS, CDR2 YYNGEE. This CDR3 contains 16 residues. The CDR3 bases are TGTGCCAGCAGCCCCGGGACAGGGGCAACTAATGAAAAACTGTTTTTT. Protein: CASSPGTGATNEKLFF.

This clonotype showed up just a few times. The chain employs TRBV2 and TRBJ2-7; D uncertain. Trimming cost V 7 bases and J 3 bases, with 7 bases left between them. The germline gives CDR1 SNHLY, CDR2 FYNNEI. CDR3 size: 11 residues. Written as DNA, the CDR3 is TGTGCCAGCACAGTTCTCTACGAGCAGTACTTC. This translates into CASTVLYEQYF.

The J gene is TRBJ2-1, the V gene TRBV11-2; 9 bases are a match to TRBD2. The CDR3 runs 13 residues. The germline V gene has CDR1 SGHAT and CDR2 FQNNGV. V trimming: 1 base; J trimming: 10 bases; junction bases outside the gene matches: 2. For the CDR3, the DNA is TGTGCCAGCAGCTTAGCCGGGACTAGCGAGCAGTTCTTC. Its translation: CASSLAGTSEQFF.

The DNA of the CDR3 is TGCGCCAGCAGCTTGGATAGCAATCAGCCCCAGCATTTT. It encodes CASSLDSNQPQHF. The chain combines TRBV5-1 with TRBJ1-5, with D hard to call. Trimming shortened V by 0 bases and J by 0 bases, and 1 base separated the two germline ends. Looked up from germline, CDR1 is SGHRS and CDR2 is YFSETQ. The CDR3 extends over 13 amino acids.